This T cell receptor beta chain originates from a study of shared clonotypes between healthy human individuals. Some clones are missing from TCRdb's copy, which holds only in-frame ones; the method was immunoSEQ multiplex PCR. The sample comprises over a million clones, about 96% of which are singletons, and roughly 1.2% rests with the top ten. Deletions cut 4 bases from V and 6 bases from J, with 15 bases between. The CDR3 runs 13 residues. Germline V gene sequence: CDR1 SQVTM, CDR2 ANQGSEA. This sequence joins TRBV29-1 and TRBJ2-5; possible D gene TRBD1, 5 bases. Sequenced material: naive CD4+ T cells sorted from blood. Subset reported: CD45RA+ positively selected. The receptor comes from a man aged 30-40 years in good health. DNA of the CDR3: TGCAGCGTTGTGGGCAGGGCGTTGAAGACCCAGTACTTC. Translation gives CSVVGRALKTQYF.